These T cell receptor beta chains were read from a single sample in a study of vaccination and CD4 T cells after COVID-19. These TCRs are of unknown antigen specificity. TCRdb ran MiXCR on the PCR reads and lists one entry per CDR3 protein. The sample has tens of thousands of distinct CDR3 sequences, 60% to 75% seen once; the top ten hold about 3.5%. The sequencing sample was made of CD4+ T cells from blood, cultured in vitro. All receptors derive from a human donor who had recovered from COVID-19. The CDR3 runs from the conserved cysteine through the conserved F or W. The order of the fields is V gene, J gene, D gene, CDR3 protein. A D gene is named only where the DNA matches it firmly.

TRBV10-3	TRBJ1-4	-	CAISGESTNEKLFF
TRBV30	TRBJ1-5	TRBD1	CAWSPDRVGNQPQHF
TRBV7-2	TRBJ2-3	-	CASSESSATQYF
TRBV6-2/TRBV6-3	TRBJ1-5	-	CAAGWGDQPQHF
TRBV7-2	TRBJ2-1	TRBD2	CASSFPGLVGEQFF
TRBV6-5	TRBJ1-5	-	CASSYSGGPNQPQHF
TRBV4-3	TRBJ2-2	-	CASSQVTTGELFF
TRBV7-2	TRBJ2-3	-	CASSPAGDTQYF
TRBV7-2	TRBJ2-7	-	CASSLGGSNYEQYF
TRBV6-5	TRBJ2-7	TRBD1	CASRYAGQGVYEQYF
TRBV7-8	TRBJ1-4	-	CASSLESLPGEKLFF
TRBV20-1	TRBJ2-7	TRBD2	CSASVAGLAYEQYF
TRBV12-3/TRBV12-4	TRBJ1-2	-	CASSLRGGSGYTF
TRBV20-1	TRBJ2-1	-	CSARWGNEQFF
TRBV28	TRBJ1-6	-	CASSLLTGNSPLHF
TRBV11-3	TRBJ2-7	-	CASGLRLGGTYEQYF
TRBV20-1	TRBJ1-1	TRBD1	CSALGTAPLNTEAFF
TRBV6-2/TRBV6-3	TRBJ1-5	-	CASSWTATSNQPQHF
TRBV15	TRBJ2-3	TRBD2	CATSRLGLALSTDTQYF
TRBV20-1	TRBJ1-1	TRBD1	CSATKTGGGTEAFF
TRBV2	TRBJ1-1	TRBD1	CASSTWDRGEAFF
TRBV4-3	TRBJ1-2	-	CASSQAGLINYGYTF
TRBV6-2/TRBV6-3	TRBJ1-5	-	CASSSQTAYSNQPQHF
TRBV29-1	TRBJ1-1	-	CSAGYWAEAFF
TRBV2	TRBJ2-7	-	CASKGNNVVYEQYF
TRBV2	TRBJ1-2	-	CASSSAGSYGYTF
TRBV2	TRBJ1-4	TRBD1	CASRDRGFLNEKLFF
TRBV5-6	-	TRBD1	CASSSGTVRGTQYF
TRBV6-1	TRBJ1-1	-	CASSASPTDTEAFF
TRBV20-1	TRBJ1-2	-	CSAPGQGEGGYTF
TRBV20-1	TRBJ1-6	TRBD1	CSAQQGEANSPLHF
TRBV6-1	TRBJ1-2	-	CASSVAGKGYTF
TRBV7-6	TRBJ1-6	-	CASSPPNSPLHF
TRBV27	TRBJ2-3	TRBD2	CASSFGGGVSDTQYF
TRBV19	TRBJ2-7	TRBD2	CASSIAGGGYEQYF
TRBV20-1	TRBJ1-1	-	CSARSGVNTEAFF
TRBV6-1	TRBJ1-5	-	CASSSQHGNQPQHF
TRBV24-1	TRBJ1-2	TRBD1	CATSDQDRTGLYGYTF
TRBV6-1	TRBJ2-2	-	CASRALGRGTGELFF
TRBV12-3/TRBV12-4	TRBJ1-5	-	CASSLVSTQNSNQPQHF
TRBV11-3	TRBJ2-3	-	CASSLTIARGGDTQYF
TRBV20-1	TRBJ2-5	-	CSAMVQETQYF
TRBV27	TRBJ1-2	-	CASSPSPPGYYGYTF
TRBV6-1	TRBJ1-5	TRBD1	CASSPLQGSQPQHF